One sample yielded the 27 T cell receptor beta chains listed below, sequenced in a study of blood T cell repertoires in COVID-19. This table comes from immunoSEQ multiplex PCR, and its TCRdb copy is limited to in-frame clones, with some not included. The sample contains approximately 51,000 clones, approximately 85% of which appear only once. The sequenced sample consisted of peripheral blood. These receptors were obtained from a human donor in a cohort sampled during active COVID-19.

V and J are TRBV10-1 and TRBJ1-1, with a weak D call TRBD1 (6 bases). The germline V gene encodes CDR1 WNHNN and CDR2 SYGVQD (reference sequence). This CDR3 comprises 14 residues. The germline V and J ends were trimmed by 6 bases and 0 bases, with 11 bases remaining between them. The CDR3 sequence: CASSAGQLNTEAFF. The CDR3 bases are TGCGCCAGCAGCGCCGGACAGCTGAACACTGAAGCTTTCTTT.

The J gene is TRBJ2-3, the V gene TRBV11-2, with 11 bases aligning to TRBD2. CDR1 and CDR2 (germline): SGHAT, FQNNGV. The CDR3 spans 16 residues. Germline trimming cut 5 bases from V and 2 bases from J; bases unmatched to any gene: 6. CDR3 in amino acids: CASSLRTSGLTDTQYF. The CDR3 nucleotides are TGTGCCAGCAGCCTCAGGACTAGCGGGCTCACAGATACGCAGTATTTT. Filled out from reference TRBV11-2 and TRBJ2-3, the complete variable domain reads EAGVAQSPRYKIIEKRQSVAFWCNPISGHATLYWYQQILGQGPKLLIQFQNNGVVDDSQLPKDRFSAERLKGVDSTLKIQPAKLEDSAVYLCASSLRTSGLTDTQYFGPGTRLTVL.

This clone came up a few times. The J gene is TRBJ2-2, the V gene TRBV28; D ambiguous. V lost 6 bases and J 0 bases, leaving 29 bases between the germline ends. CDR1 and CDR2 (germline): MDHEN, SYDVKM. The CDR3 runs to 21 residues. CDR3 coding DNA: TGTGCCAGCAGCACCTTAACCCTCCTAGGCTTACTCTTATCGAACACCGGGGAGCTGTTTTTT. Amino acid sequence: CASSTLTLLGLLLSNTGELFF.

This chain connects TRBV28 to TRBJ2-7; D gene unclear. CDR1 is MDHEN and CDR2 is SYDVKM in the germline V gene. V was cut by 8 bases and J by 4 bases, with 12 bases left in between. The CDR3 is 12 residues long. This CDR3 is CASVSSSYEQYF. CDR3 nucleotide sequence: TGTGCCAGCGTATCCTCCAGTTACGAGCAGTACTTC.

The V gene is TRBV11-2, the J gene TRBJ2-2; a weak D match, TRBD2 (7 bases). V lost 3 bases and J 5 bases, leaving 19 bases between the germline ends. CDR1 and CDR2 from the germline V gene are SGHAT and FQNNGV. The CDR3 covers 17 residues. Here the CDR3 DNA reads TGTGCCAGCAGCTTCCGCACCTGGGGGGGCCGGACCGGGGAGCTGTTTTTT. Translating gives CASSFRTWGGRTGELFF.

This chain connects TRBV4-3 to TRBJ1-1; no clear D. The CDR3 consists of 15 residues. The germline V gene has CDR1 LGHNA and CDR2 YSLEER. V was cut by 1 base and J by 1 base, with 10 bases left in between. Here the CDR3 DNA reads TGCGCCAGCAGCCAAGTCCCAGAAACGAACACTGAAGCTTTCTTT. It encodes CASSQVPETNTEAFF.

This chain joins TRBV5-1 and TRBJ2-2; D remains unclear. This CDR3 has 14 amino acids. Trimming removed 2 bases at V and 2 bases at J, with 7 bases between. Germline V gene sequence: CDR1 SGHRS, CDR2 YFSETQ. The CDR3 protein is CASSFGDNTGELFF. The CDR3 DNA follows: TGCGCCAGCAGCTTTGGAGACAACACCGGGGAGCTGTTTTTT.

This chain links TRBV30 with TRBJ1-5; no clear D. CDR1 is GTSNPN, CDR2 SVGIG, per germline (reference sequence). The CDR3 loop spans 15 amino acids. Trimming removed 3 bases at V and 1 base at J, with 13 bases between. The chain's CDR3 is CAWSPPTWSNQPQHF. The CDR3 DNA follows: TGTGCCTGGAGCCCCCCGACTTGGAGCAATCAGCCCCAGCATTTT.

This clone came up once. This sequence joins TRBV12-3 or TRBV12-4 and TRBJ2-7; D not certain. Trimming took 3 bases from V and 2 from J, leaving 8 bases between them. The CDR3 is made up of 13 amino acids. The CDR3 nucleotides read TGTGCCAGCAGTTTGTCCAATGCCTACGAGCAGTACTTC. Protein sequence: CASSLSNAYEQYF.

There are a few counts of this clone. The chain couples TRBV3-1 (or the pseudogene TRBV3-2) to TRBJ2-7; TRBD2 matches 7 bases. The CDR3 spans 14 residues. V gave up 4 bases and J gave up 3 bases; unmatched junction bases: 6. CDR1 and CDR2 (germline): LGHDT, YNNKEL (reference sequence). In DNA, the CDR3 is TGTGCCAGCAGCCTCGGGACTACCGGCTACGAGCAGTACTTC. This translates into CASSLGTTGYEQYF.

The chain has TRBV7-9 and TRBJ2-1; tentative D call: TRBD1 (6 bases). Germline-derived CDR1 and CDR2 are SEHNR and FQNEAQ (reference sequence). The CDR3 totals 13 residues. V was clipped by 5 bases and J by 6 bases, with 11 bases between them. CDR3 loop: CASSTTGFNEQFF. CDR3 in DNA: TGTGCCAGCAGCACCACAGGGTTCAATGAGCAGTTCTTC.

This sequence joins TRBV5-4 and TRBJ2-5; 7 bases map to TRBD1. Trimming removed 4 bases from V and 4 bases from J; junction bases left unmatched: 4. The CDR3 sequence is 13 residues long. Germline V gene data show CDR1 as SGHNT and CDR2 as YYREEE (reference sequence). The CDR3 reads CASSAGGRETQYF. The CDR3 DNA reads as TGTGCCAGCAGCGCAGGGGGTCGAGAGACCCAGTACTTC.

J is TRBJ1-2 and V is TRBV19; D perhaps matches TRBD1 (6 bases). V was cut by 3 bases and J by 5 bases, with 13 bases left in between. This CDR3 is built from 14 residues. Germline V gene lookup returns CDR1 LNHDA and CDR2 SQIVND (reference sequence). CDR3 protein: CASSMLNRAYGYTF. CDR3 sequence (DNA): TGTGCCAGTAGTATGCTAAACAGGGCTTATGGCTACACCTTC.

The chain uses TRBV4-3 and TRBJ2-6; TRBD1 matches at 10 bases. Germline CDR1 LGHNA, CDR2 YSLEER. The CDR3 consists of 18 residues. J lost 0 bases, V lost 2 bases, and 4 bases had no gene match. CDR3 in amino acids: CASSQQTGGASGANVLTF. DNA for the CDR3: TGCGCCAGCAGCCAACAGACAGGGGGCGCCTCTGGGGCCAACGTCCTGACTTTC.

The chain couples TRBV7-9 to TRBJ2-1; 8 nucleotides align to TRBD2. Unmatched junction bases numbered 7, after V lost 2 bases and J lost 10 bases. Germline-derived CDR1 and CDR2 are SEHNR and FQNEAQ (reference sequence). The CDR3 contains 14 residues. The CDR3 coding sequence is TGTGCCAGCAGCTTAACTAGCGGCGGCGGGGAGCAGTTCTTC. Translating gives CASSLTSGGGEQFF.

The chain uses TRBV27 and TRBJ2-1, with TRBD1 identical over 8 bases. CDR3 length equals 13 residues. V was pared by 6 bases and J by 8 bases, with 6 bases of the junction left unmatched. Germline CDR1 reads MNHEY; CDR2 reads SMNVEV (reference sequence). The CDR3 reads CASRFSGGDEQFF. The CDR3 region has the DNA TGTGCCAGCAGGTTTTCAGGGGGCGATGAGCAGTTCTTC.

This sequence joins TRBV19 and TRBJ2-2; 8 bases are a match to TRBD2. Unmatched junction bases numbered 9, after V lost 10 bases and J lost 5 bases. Per the germline V gene, CDR1 is LNHDA and CDR2 is SQIVND (reference sequence). The CDR3 loop spans 14 amino acids. The DNA of the CDR3 is TGTGCCACCCTTAGCGGGACCCTGACCGGGGAGCTGTTTTTT. Translated, it gives CATLSGTLTGELFF. Full variable domain (missing parts from reference TRBV19 and TRBJ2-2): DGGITQSPKYLFRKEGQNVTLSCEQNLNHDAMYWYRQDPGQGLRLIYYSQIVNDFQKGDIAEGYSVSREKKESFPLTVTSAQKNPTAFYLCATLSGTLTGELFFGEGSRLTVL.

This clone appeared a single time. The chain couples TRBV7-9 to TRBJ2-7; TRBD1 aligns across 11 bases. The CDR3 loop spans 14 amino acids. V shed 2 bases, J shed 5 bases, and the junction held 2 bases outside the gene matches. Germline CDR1 and CDR2: SEHNR and FQNEAQ (reference sequence). In DNA form, the CDR3 reads TGTGCCAGCAGCTTATGGGACAGGGGGAACGAGCAGTACTTC. This encodes CASSLWDRGNEQYF.

The genes are TRBV28 and TRBJ2-3; 7 nucleotides match TRBD2. Unmatched junction bases numbered 5, after V lost 6 bases and J lost 2 bases. Germline V gives CDR1 MDHEN, CDR2 SYDVKM. The CDR3 is made up of 14 amino acids. The CDR3 DNA is TGTGCCAGCAGGGGGGGGACGTTCACAGATACGCAGTATTTT. It codes for CASRGGTFTDTQYF.

The genes are TRBV6-1 and TRBJ2-7; D gene unclear. The V end was cut by 3 bases, the J end by 4 bases, with 13 bases between. CDR1 MNHNS and CDR2 SASEGT come from the germline V gene. The CDR3 extends over 14 amino acids. CDR3 nucleotides: TGTGCCAGCAGTGAGGATTCTCGACTTTACGAGCAGTACTTC. Translated: CASSEDSRLYEQYF.

The gene calls are TRBV4-1 and TRBJ2-1, with 8 bases matching TRBD1. The CDR3 length is 15 residues. The germline V gene has CDR1 MGHRA and CDR2 YSYEKL. Trimming removed 0 bases from V and 2 bases from J; junction bases left unmatched: 0. CDR3: CASSQDRGPYNEQFF. As DNA, the CDR3 is TGCGCCAGCAGCCAAGACAGGGGGCCCTACAATGAGCAGTTCTTC.

The rearrangement links TRBV3-1 (or the pseudogene TRBV3-2) to TRBJ1-2; D is unresolved. Trimming left V 3 bases short and J 5 bases short, with 10 bases between. Germline loops: CDR1 LGHDT, CDR2 YNNKEL (reference sequence). CDR3 length: 13 residues. CDR3 nucleotides: TGTGCCAGCAGCCACCAGACAAGGTATGGCTACACCTTC. Protein: CASSHQTRYGYTF.

This chain uses TRBV5-8 with TRBJ2-7, with 7 nucleotides matching TRBD2. CDR1 SGHTS and CDR2 YDEGEE come from the germline V gene. Trimming at V came to 6 bases and at J to 1 base, leaving 4 bases not matched to a gene. This CDR3 has 13 amino acids. The CDR3 protein is CASTRGVSYEQYF. DNA for the CDR3: TGTGCCAGCACTCGGGGGGTATCCTACGAGCAGTACTTC.

This clone was seen only once. V gene TRBV28 combines with J gene TRBJ2-1, with D possibly being TRBD2 (6 bases). Trimming removed 3 bases from V and 5 bases from J, with 23 bases in between. Germline V lookup: CDR1 MDHEN, CDR2 SYDVKM. This CDR3 contains 18 residues. CDR3 region: CASSFRGRGSLADNEQFF. The CDR3 nucleotides are TGTGCCAGCAGTTTCCGGGGCCGGGGGTCTCTGGCTGACAATGAGCAGTTCTTC.

The genes are TRBV4-1 and TRBJ2-3, with no clear D. Trimming pared 0 bases from V and 3 bases from J, leaving 7 bases between. The CDR3 loop spans 14 amino acids. Germline CDR1 is MGHRA and CDR2 is YSYEKL. The CDR3 DNA reads as TGCGCCAGCAGCCAAGATAGGAGTACAGATACGCAGTATTTT. Amino acids: CASSQDRSTDTQYF.

This chain uses TRBV5-1 with TRBJ2-4, with 9 nucleotides matching TRBD1. The CDR3 is 14 residues long. J was trimmed by 4 bases and V by 2 bases; bases with no gene match: 1. CDR1 and CDR2 (germline): SGHRS, YFSETQ. This chain's CDR3 is CASSLGQGKNIQYF. The CDR3 DNA reads as TGCGCCAGCAGCTTAGGACAGGGGAAAAACATTCAGTACTTC.

V gene TRBV6-6 combines with J gene TRBJ2-7; 9 bases are shared with TRBD1. Germline lookup yields CDR1 MNHNY and CDR2 SVGAGI (reference sequence). With V trimmed by 7 bases and J by 5 bases, 9 bases remained unmatched. This CDR3 contains 14 residues. CDR3 sequence reads: CASTRRDRVHEQYF. The CDR3 DNA sequence: TGTGCCAGCACCAGAAGGGACAGGGTCCACGAGCAGTACTTC.